Shown below are 29 T cell receptor beta chains from a single sample sequenced in a study of T-cell memory formation after mild COVID-19. TCRdb ran MiXCR on the 5' RACE reads and lists one entry per CDR3 protein. The table records around 250,000 distinct CDR3 sequences, under 20% of them present only once. Sequencing was carried out using PBMCs or a T cell subset sorted from them (not recorded which). The receptors here all came from a man between 18 and 35 years old who had mild COVID-19 (a few samples of this study predate the infection). Cell type and time point are not known.

This clonotype was found a few times. The V and J genes are TRBV20-1 and TRBJ1-4; D possibly corresponds to TRBD1 (5 bases). The V and J ends lost 5 bases and 3 bases respectively, with 10 bases between them. The CDR3 runs to 13 residues. CDR1 is DFQATT, CDR2 SNEGSKA, per germline (reference sequence). CDR3 in amino acids: CSARGPSNEKLFF. The CDR3 coding sequence is TGCAGTGCTCGGGGACCCTCTAATGAAAAACTGTTTTTT.

This clonotype came up a few times. The CDR3 DNA follows: TGTGCCAGCAGCTCCGGGAGGCGAGAGACCCAGTACTTC. Protein: CASSSGRRETQYF. The V call is TRBV5-8, the J call TRBJ2-5; TRBD2 matches at 7 bases. This CDR3 has 13 amino acids. With V trimmed by 3 bases and J by 4 bases, 3 bases remained unmatched. Germline CDR1 SGHTS, CDR2 YDEGEE.

This clonotype has just a few counts. The chain has TRBV7-3 and TRBJ2-3; 10 bases map to TRBD1. V shed 6 bases and J 0 bases; nucleotides not matched to a gene: 12. Germline lookup yields CDR1 SGHTA and CDR2 FQGTGA. The length of the CDR3 is 18 residues. In DNA, the CDR3 is TGTGCCAGCAGTTCCGCGCCGGGGACAGGGGATAGCACAGATACGCAGTATTTT. This translates into CASSSAPGTGDSTDTQYF.

The genes are TRBV9 and TRBJ2-7, with D unclear. The V and J ends lost 3 bases and 6 bases respectively, with 13 bases between them. This CDR3 spans 13 amino acids. CDR1 is SGDLS and CDR2 is YYNGEE in the germline V gene. DNA of the CDR3: TGTGCCAGCAGCGCTCAGACCGTCTCCGAGCAGTACTTC. Its protein product is CASSAQTVSEQYF.

This clonotype showed up just a few times. The chain joins TRBV9 to TRBJ1-6; 8 bases match TRBD1. CDR3 length: 15 amino acids. Trimming took 3 bases from V and 10 from J; bases not matched to a gene: 9. CDR1 and CDR2 from the germline V gene are SGDLS and YYNGEE. The CDR3 loop reads CASSGRDRLNSPLHF. Written as DNA, the CDR3 is TGTGCCAGCAGCGGCCGGGACAGGTTAAACTCACCCCTCCACTTT.

The chain joins TRBV4-1 to TRBJ1-1, with TRBD1 as a possible D gene (5 bases). The CDR3 is 15 residues long. The V end lost 4 bases, the J end lost 6 bases, and 18 bases lay between the germline ends. Germline-derived CDR1 and CDR2 are MGHRA and YSYEKL. CDR3 in amino acids: CASSRAQGLSAEAFF. The CDR3 nucleotides are TGCGCCAGCAGCCGGGCTCAGGGTCTGTCGGCTGAAGCTTTCTTT.

V is TRBV9 and J is TRBJ2-1; perhaps TRBD1 as D (5 bases). Looked up from germline, CDR1 is SGDLS and CDR2 is YYNGEE. The CDR3 is 14 residues long. V lost 3 bases and J lost 1, with 8 bases in between. CDR3 protein: CASSGRGSYNEQFF. CDR3 nucleotide sequence: TGTGCCAGCAGCGGTAGGGGATCCTACAATGAGCAGTTCTTC.

This clonotype appeared many times. The V call is TRBV4-1, the J call TRBJ2-2; D is perhaps TRBD2 (5 bases). The CDR3 spans 16 residues. The germline V and J ends were trimmed by 1 base and 6 bases, with 15 bases remaining between them. From germline, CDR1 is MGHRA and CDR2 YSYEKL. CDR3 residues: CASSQGASNIPGELFF. CDR3 nucleotide sequence: TGCGCCAGCAGCCAAGGGGCTAGCAATATTCCCGGGGAGCTGTTTTTT.

For this clonotype: One end of the junction is discordant with germline, which a read error may explain. The J gene is TRBJ2-5, the V gene TRBV20-1; TRBD1 agrees at 7 bases. Germline V CDR1 and CDR2: DFQATT, SNEGSKA (reference sequence). There are 15 residues in the CDR3. The CDR3 DNA sequence: TGCAGTGCCAGAGACGGGACAGATACTAAGGAGACCCAGTACTTC. As protein: CSARDGTDTKETQYF.

This clonotype was seen a handful of times. The chain links TRBV21-1 to TRBJ2-3; the D call of TRBD2 is as the table states it, not checked on the DNA. TRBV21-1 is described as a pseudogene. The CDR3 extends over 12 amino acids. DNA for the CDR3: TGTGCCAGCATAATCGGGAGGGATACGCAGTATTTT. Translating it yields CASIIGRDTQYF.

This clonotype was observed many times. The chain is built from TRBV19 and TRBJ2-3; 7 nucleotides match TRBD1. The CDR3 loop spans 13 amino acids. CDR1 LNHDA and CDR2 SQIVND come from the germline V gene (reference sequence). Germline trimming cut 4 bases from V and 3 bases from J; bases unmatched to any gene: 1. The CDR3 is CASSTRGTDTQYF. The CDR3 DNA reads as TGTGCCAGTAGTACCAGGGGGACAGATACGCAGTATTTT.

This clonotype was seen only a few times. The chain recombines TRBV15 with TRBJ1-5; D remains unclear. Trimming removed 0 bases from V and 8 bases from J, with 11 bases in between. From germline, CDR1 is LNHNV and CDR2 YYDKDF (reference sequence). This CDR3 spans 14 amino acids. CDR3 bases: TGTGCCACCAGCAGAGATGTAACATCGGAGCCCCAGCATTTT. Translated: CATSRDVTSEPQHF.

In its sample, this clonotype was seen many times. This rearrangement joins TRBV5-5 to TRBJ2-5; 8 bases are shared with TRBD2. This CDR3 contains 17 residues. Germline CDR1 SGHKS, CDR2 YYEKEE (reference sequence). Unmatched junction bases numbered 13, after V lost 5 bases and J lost 1 base. The CDR3 reads CASSTPGGGRVQETQYF. In nucleotides, the CDR3 is TGTGCCAGCAGTACCCCCGGGGGGGGTCGGGTCCAAGAGACCCAGTACTTC.

This clonotype was picked up a small number of times. The genes are TRBV6-1 and TRBJ2-1, with D unclear. The V gene lost 5 bases and the J gene lost 8 bases, with 13 bases spanning the gap. Germline V gives CDR1 MNHNS, CDR2 SASEGT. The CDR3 spans 13 residues. The CDR3 sequence is CASSPNLFYEQFF. The CDR3 coding sequence is TGTGCCAGCAGTCCTAACTTGTTCTATGAGCAGTTCTTC.

The chain couples TRBV5-1 to TRBJ2-2, with 7 positions matching TRBD1. Germline lookup yields CDR1 SGHRS and CDR2 YFSETQ. The junction had 4 bases not matched to a gene; V was cut back by 0 bases and J by 5 bases. The CDR3 consists of 15 residues. The CDR3 DNA sequence: TGCGCCAGCAGCTTGGACAGGGGTGAAACCGGGGAGCTGTTTTTT. Protein product: CASSLDRGETGELFF.

This clonotype has more than one count but fewer than ten. This chain links TRBV2 with TRBJ1-4, with a tentative D call TRBD1 (6 bases). The CDR3 is 14 amino acids. In germline, CDR1 is SNHLY, CDR2 FYNNEI. V lost 6 bases and J 7 bases, leaving 15 bases between the germline ends. The CDR3 DNA reads TGTGCCAGCAGAACAGGGAGGGGCGGTGAAAAACTGTTTTTT. This sequence encodes CASRTGRGGEKLFF.

This rearrangement joins TRBV7-2 to TRBJ2-3; tentative D call: TRBD2 (6 bases). Trimming cost V 3 bases and J 9 bases, with 10 bases left between them. CDR1 and CDR2 from the germline V gene are SGHTA and FQGNSA. The CDR3 spans 12 residues. CDR3 coding DNA: TGTGCCAGCAGCTTCGGTGGGGGGACGCAGTATTTT. Translated: CASSFGGGTQYF.

This clonotype was detected a few times. The chain couples TRBV7-2 to TRBJ2-7; 11 bases fit TRBD2. In germline, CDR1 is SGHTA, CDR2 FQGNSA. V shed 2 bases, J shed 3 bases, and the junction held 3 bases outside the gene matches. The length of the CDR3 is 15 residues. The DNA for the CDR3 is TGTGCCAGCAGCTTACTAGCGGGGGGAATCTACGAGCAGTACTTC. As protein: CASSLLAGGIYEQYF.

The rearrangement uses TRBV6-2 or TRBV6-3 and TRBJ2-1; tentative D call: TRBD1 (6 bases). The CDR3 has 14 residues. Germline V gene data show CDR1 as MNHEY and CDR2 as SVGEGT. Trimming shortened V by 10 bases and J by 1 base, and 14 bases separated the two germline ends. The CDR3 DNA reads as TGTGCCACCATGATGGACAGATCCTACAATGAGCAGTTCTTC. Protein product: CATMMDRSYNEQFF.

The chain joins TRBV7-6 to TRBJ1-5; perhaps TRBD1 as D (6 bases). The CDR3 has 14 residues. The V end was cut by 2 bases, the J end by 7 bases, with 12 bases between. Germline loops: CDR1 SGHVS, CDR2 FNYEAQ. The CDR3 sequence is CASSLNQGNQPQHF. The CDR3 region has the DNA TGTGCCAGCAGCTTAAACCAGGGGAACCAGCCCCAGCATTTT.

This clonotype was counted at least ten times. The J gene is TRBJ2-7, the V gene TRBV24-1; D gene uncertain. V dropped 4 bases and J dropped 0 bases, with 6 bases sitting between them. This CDR3 is 13 amino acids long. The germline CDR1 and CDR2 sequences are KGHDR and SFDVKD. CDR3 in DNA: TGTGCCACCAGTGAGCACAGCTCCTACGAGCAGTACGTC. Protein product: CATSEHSSYEQYV.

This clonotype was counted a few times. CDR3 sequence (DNA): TGTGCCAGCAGTTACTCGCTGGGGATGAACACTGAAGCTTTCTTT. Its protein product is CASSYSLGMNTEAFF. The V call is TRBV6-2 or TRBV6-3, the J call TRBJ1-1, with no clear D. V was pared by 0 bases and J by 0 bases, with 8 bases between. CDR3 length: 15 residues. In germline, CDR1 is MNHEY, CDR2 SVGEGT.

V usage is TRBV20-1 and J usage is TRBJ2-2; possibly TRBD1 for D (5 bases). CDR1 and CDR2 (germline): DFQATT, SNEGSKA (reference sequence). The CDR3 contains 11 residues. Trimming cost V 5 bases and J 6 bases, with 7 bases left between them. The CDR3 DNA reads as TGCAGTGCTCTGGGGCCCGGGGAGCTGTTTTTT. Protein product: CSALGPGELFF.

The chain carries TRBV20-1 and TRBJ1-2, with D perhaps matching TRBD1 (5 bases). The CDR3 contains 12 residues. Looked up from germline, CDR1 is DFQATT and CDR2 is SNEGSKA (reference sequence). V lost 3 bases to trimming and J lost 4 bases, with 9 bases between them. DNA of the CDR3: TGCAGTGCTAGTAAGGGGACCTATGGCTACACCTTC. Protein sequence: CSASKGTYGYTF.

This clonotype was picked up many times. V and J are TRBV9 and TRBJ2-7; maybe TRBD1 (5 bases). The germline gives CDR1 SGDLS, CDR2 YYNGEE. The CDR3 consists of 13 residues. Trimming removed 0 bases from V and 4 bases from J, with 8 bases in between. The CDR3 protein is CASSVGGRYEQYF. In DNA, the CDR3 is TGTGCCAGCAGCGTAGGGGGCCGGTACGAGCAGTACTTC.

This clonotype has just one count. The CDR3 bases are TGTGCCAGCAGCATAACCCCTAGCGGGGGGGTGGGTGTTACCCAGTACTTC. This translates into CASSITPSGGVGVTQYF. V gene TRBV7-8 combines with J gene TRBJ2-5; 12 bases are shared with TRBD2. The CDR3 has 17 residues. Germline CDR1 reads SGHVS; CDR2 reads FQNEAQ. J gave up 8 bases and V 5 bases, and 15 bases lay outside the gene matches.

The V call is TRBV30, the J call TRBJ2-5, with D possibly being TRBD1 or TRBD2 (5 bases each). V was shortened by 6 bases and J by 4 bases, with 12 bases between the two germline ends. Germline V gene sequence: CDR1 GTSNPN, CDR2 SVGIG (reference sequence). The CDR3 spans 12 residues. The CDR3 DNA reads as TGTGCCTGTGCCCTTGGGGGAGAGACCCAGTACTTC. It encodes CACALGGETQYF.

This CDR3 is CASSLGVLGEQPQHF. The CDR3 DNA follows: TGTGCCAGCAGCTTAGGGGTCCTCGGAGAACAGCCCCAGCATTTT. This sequence joins TRBV7-2 and TRBJ1-5; no reliable D call. The V and J ends lost 1 base and 7 bases respectively, with 14 bases between them. Per the germline V gene, CDR1 is SGHTA and CDR2 is FQGNSA. The CDR3 extends over 15 amino acids.

The sample holds many counts of this clonotype. Here the CDR3 reads CASSSQDGYEQYV. Written as DNA, the CDR3 is TGTGCCAGCAGCTCGCAGGACGGGTACGAGCAGTACGTC. The chain carries TRBV7-2 and TRBJ2-7, with unresolved D. Germline CDR1 is SGHTA and CDR2 is FQGNSA. Trimming stripped 4 bases from V and 4 bases from J, with 11 bases between. The CDR3 extends over 13 amino acids.